The clone carrying this TCR beta chain was recorded at least ten times. These data originate in a study of shared clonotypes between healthy human individuals. V trimming: 3 bases; J trimming: 2 bases; junction bases outside the gene matches: 4. This CDR3 has 16 amino acids. Germline loops: CDR1 KGHSH, CDR2 LQKENI. Unsorted PBMC DNA sequencing spanned ten immunoSEQ deep assay plates. Clones were sequenced by immunoSEQ multiplex PCR, and TCRdb holds only the in-frame ones, with some missing. The sample has about 450,000 clones; 70% to 80% are singletons. The receptor was derived from a middle-aged woman in good health. Some clones in this sample may be carry-over from other donors' samples. The specimen was PBMCs. The chain links TRBV18 to TRBJ1-3; 10 bases are a match to TRBD1. CDR3 bases: TGTGCCAGCTCACCGGACAGGGGGGTCGCTGGAAACACCATATATTTT. This encodes CASSPDRGVAGNTIYF.